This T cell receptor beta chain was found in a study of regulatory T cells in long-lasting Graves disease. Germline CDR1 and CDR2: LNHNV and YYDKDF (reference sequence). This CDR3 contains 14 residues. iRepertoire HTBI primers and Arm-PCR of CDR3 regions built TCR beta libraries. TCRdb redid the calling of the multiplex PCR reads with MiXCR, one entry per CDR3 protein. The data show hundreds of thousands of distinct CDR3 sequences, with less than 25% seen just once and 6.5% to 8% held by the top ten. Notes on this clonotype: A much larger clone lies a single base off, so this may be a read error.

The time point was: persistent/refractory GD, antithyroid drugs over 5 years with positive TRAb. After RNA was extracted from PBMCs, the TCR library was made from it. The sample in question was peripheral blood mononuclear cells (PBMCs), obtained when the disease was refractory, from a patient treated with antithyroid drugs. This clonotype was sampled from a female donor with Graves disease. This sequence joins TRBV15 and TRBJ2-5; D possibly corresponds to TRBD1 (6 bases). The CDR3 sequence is CATSEQGLDETRYF. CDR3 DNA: TGTGCCACCAGCGAGCAGGGGCTCGACGAGACCCGGTACTTC.